The clone carrying this T cell receptor beta chain came up a few times. V lost 6 bases, J lost 4 bases, and 3 bases stayed unmatched. The CDR3 extends over 12 amino acids. The germline V gene encodes CDR1 SQVTM and CDR2 ANQGSEA. This sample is drawn from a study of early T cells in non-severe SARS-CoV-2 infection. Individually, cDNA molecules had unique molecular identifiers attached to them. Each CDR3 protein is one row after TCRdb ran MiXCR on the 5' RACE reads. The sample consists of 70,000 to 85,000 distinct CDR3 sequences, about 12% of them appearing once. The receptor was derived from an adult who was a healthcare worker with PCR-confirmed SARS-CoV-2 infection or an uninfected control (not recorded which). Sequencing was performed on whole blood. The chain carries TRBV29-1 and TRBJ2-1; the match to TRBD2 covers 7 bases. CDR3 bases: TGCAGCGTCTCTAGCGGATACAATGAGCAGTTCTTC. Translation: CSVSSGYNEQFF.